This T cell receptor (beta chain) is drawn from a study of CD8+CD57+ T cells in acquired aplastic anemia. Looking at the study overall: DNA from sorted CD4+ and CD8+ cells averaged about 3.2 ug. General study points: Simpson's diversity of CD8+ cells was not significantly different in patients compared with controls. Some 27 CD8+ CDR3 sequences were shared between patients and controls.

CDR3 and TCR beta VDJ profiling relied on a genomic DNA template. One entry per CDR3 protein results from TCRdb running MiXCR on the reads. Among hundreds of thousands of distinct CDR3 sequences listed, 65% to 75% were seen once. V was clipped by 1 base and J by 3 bases, with 16 bases between them. Germline CDR1 SEHNR, CDR2 FQNEAQ (reference sequence). The CDR3 consists of 16 residues. Comments on this clonotype: The antigen is undetermined.

The sequencing sample was made of sorted CD4+, CD8+, or CD8+CD57+ T cells (not recorded which) from PBMCs. The gene calls are TRBV7-9 and TRBJ2-7; D gene ambiguous. The source of this sequence is a human donor in good health, serving as a control. CDR3 bases: TGTGCCAGCAGCTTAGGCGCTCCCTCCCTAAACTACGAGCAGTACTTC. It yields the protein CASSLGAPSLNYEQYF.